Included here is one T cell receptor (beta chain) sequence, with context. Its antigen remains unknown. With 4 bases clipped from V and 0 bases from J, the junction kept 11 bases outside the gene matches. There are 18 residues in the CDR3. The germline V gene encodes CDR1 MGHDK and CDR2 SYGVNS. TCRdb reanalysed the RT-PCR reads using MiXCR and keeps one entry per CDR3 protein. The sample shows approximately 520,000 distinct CDR3 sequences, about 25% of them seen only once. This record comes from a study of response to subunit inactivated influenza vaccine. General study findings and limits: There was a suggestion from the authors that each seasonal influenza vaccination recruits few new T cells.

The sample was CD4+ T cells sorted from PBMCs, taken more than 4 days after vaccination. This TCR derives from a man aged 50 to 60 who received an inactivated influenza vaccine. This chain uses TRBV25-1 with TRBJ2-4, with 8 bases aligning to TRBD1. CDR3 residues: CASSADRAAGLAKNIQYF. The CDR3 nucleotides read TGTGCCAGCAGTGCGGACAGGGCCGCAGGACTAGCCAAAAACATTCAGTACTTC.